A single sample is the source of the 31 T cell receptor beta chains below, sequenced in a study of blood T cell repertoires in COVID-19. Sequencing was performed with immunoSEQ multiplex PCR; in TCRdb, only in-frame clones are kept and a portion is missing. The table includes about 250,000 clones, about nine tenths detected once. The sequenced sample consisted of peripheral blood. The receptors derive from a woman in her thirties or forties who had recovered from COVID-19.

J is TRBJ2-3 and V is TRBV3-1 (or the pseudogene TRBV3-2); 7 bases line up with TRBD1. The junction had 22 bases not matched to a gene; V was cut back by 4 bases and J by 6 bases. From germline, CDR1 is LGHDT and CDR2 YNNKEL (reference sequence). The CDR3 covers 19 residues. The CDR3 DNA sequence: TGTGCCAGCAGCCCAGGGGGATGGTATAACGGTGGGGCGAGGGATACGCAGTATTTT. Residues: CASSPGGWYNGGARDTQYF.

The chain has TRBV29-1 and TRBJ1-1; D possibly corresponds to TRBD1 (6 bases). The CDR3 length is 14 residues. CDR1 and CDR2 from the germline V gene are SQVTM and ANQGSEA. The ends were cut back, 2 bases at V and 3 bases at J, with 13 bases in the middle. CDR3 bases: TGCAGCGTTGAAAACATTGGGACATACACTGAAGCTTTCTTT. It yields the protein CSVENIGTYTEAFF.

This sequence joins TRBV11-2 and TRBJ2-5; D is unclear. This CDR3 is built from 13 residues. The germline V gene has CDR1 SGHAT and CDR2 FQNNGV. Trimming cost V 0 bases and J 1 base, with 3 bases left between them. The CDR3 spells CASSLDLQETQYF. CDR3 coding DNA: TGTGCCAGCAGCTTAGACCTCCAAGAGACCCAGTACTTC.

V gene TRBV5-1 combines with J gene TRBJ2-1; 8 nucleotides agree with TRBD2. This CDR3 has 16 residues. In germline, CDR1 is SGHRS, CDR2 YFSETQ. The junction had 12 bases not matched to a gene; V was cut back by 4 bases and J by 6 bases. The CDR3 here is CASSPLLSGVSNEQFF. The CDR3 DNA reads as TGCGCCAGCAGCCCCCTTCTTAGCGGGGTAAGCAATGAGCAGTTCTTC.

This rearrangement joins TRBV27 to TRBJ2-1; D possibly corresponds to TRBD1 (6 bases). Trimming removed 4 bases from V and 0 bases from J, with 7 bases in between. Germline V lookup: CDR1 MNHEY, CDR2 SMNVEV (reference sequence). This CDR3 is built from 14 residues. The CDR3 DNA reads as TGTGCCAGCAGTTCCAGGGGCTCCTACAATGAGCAGTTCTTC. As protein: CASSSRGSYNEQFF.

This clone was observed a single time. The rearrangement uses TRBV10-3 and TRBJ2-5; 11 nucleotides align to TRBD1. The CDR3 consists of 15 residues. Per germline, CDR1 ENHRY and CDR2 SYGVKD. The J segment lost 5 bases and the V segment lost 10 bases, leaving 12 bases of the junction unmatched. CDR3 nucleotides: TGTGCCACACGCCGGGGGGACAGGGGGTGGGAGACCCAGTACTTC. It encodes CATRRGDRGWETQYF.

This chain links TRBV28 with TRBJ2-7; TRBD2 agrees at 9 bases. From germline, CDR1 is MDHEN and CDR2 SYDVKM. Losses at the gene ends were 7 bases for V and 9 bases for J; bases not matched to a gene: 13. The CDR3 is 14 amino acids. The CDR3 protein is CASMPSGNPSGQYF. In nucleotides, the CDR3 is TGTGCCAGCATGCCTAGCGGGAATCCATCCGGGCAGTACTTC.

CDR3 DNA: TGTGCCACCAGACCAAGGGGGGGTACTGAAGCTTTCTTT. Protein: CATRPRGGTEAFF. The rearrangement joins TRBV24-1 to TRBJ1-1; possible D gene TRBD1, 6 bases. Trimming took off 7 bases at V and 5 bases at J, with 13 bases between the two ends. Germline V CDR1 and CDR2: KGHDR, SFDVKD. The CDR3 sequence is 13 residues long.

The chain carries TRBV6-2 or TRBV6-3 and TRBJ2-3, with 9 bases that match TRBD2. This CDR3 contains 15 residues. V lost 6 bases to trimming and J lost 4 bases; unmatched junction nucleotides: 8. Germline V gives CDR1 MNHEY, CDR2 SVGEGT. This CDR3 reads CASSEVGLASDTQYF. CDR3 bases: TGTGCCAGCAGCGAGGTTGGACTAGCGTCAGATACGCAGTATTTT.

The rearrangement joins TRBV5-4 to TRBJ2-5, with 8 bases aligning to TRBD2. Trimming at V came to 3 bases and at J to 4 bases, leaving 5 bases not matched to a gene. There are 14 residues in the CDR3. Germline CDR1 is SGHNT and CDR2 is YYREEE (reference sequence). The CDR3 DNA is TGTGCCAGCAGCTCGGCGCTAGCGGGAGAGACCCAGTACTTC. As protein: CASSSALAGETQYF.

J is TRBJ1-4 and V is TRBV6-6, with D possibly matching TRBD1 (6 bases). CDR1 is MNHNY, CDR2 SVGAGI, per germline (reference sequence). The CDR3 runs to 16 residues. V was cut by 6 bases and J by 0 bases, with 14 bases left in between. CDR3 sequence (DNA): TGTGCCAGCAGCCAAGCAGGGGCTGCAACTAATGAAAAACTGTTTTTT. Encoded protein: CASSQAGAATNEKLFF.

The chain couples TRBV7-8 to TRBJ2-3; the match to TRBD2 covers 10 bases. The CDR3 contains 16 residues. CDR1 and CDR2 from the germline V gene are SGHVS and FQNEAQ. J was trimmed by 4 bases and V by 7 bases; bases with no gene match: 11. CDR3 nucleotides: TGTGCCAGCACCCTGGGTAGCGGGAGGATGGCAGATACGCAGTATTTT. Its translation: CASTLGSGRMADTQYF.

CDR3 in DNA: TGTGCCAGCAGTGAAAAGACAGAGCCTACGGTGAGTCCAACTGAAGCTTTCTTT. Translated, it gives CASSEKTEPTVSPTEAFF. V gene TRBV6-1 combines with J gene TRBJ1-1; D is perhaps TRBD1 (5 bases). Per the germline V gene, CDR1 is MNHNS and CDR2 is SASEGT. The CDR3 consists of 18 residues. Trimming removed 2 bases from V and 5 bases from J, with 24 bases in between.

This clone was counted only a few times. The chain links TRBV5-4 to TRBJ2-1; 7 bases map to TRBD2. Per germline, CDR1 SGHNT and CDR2 YYREEE (reference sequence). V lost 4 bases to trimming and J lost 0 bases; unmatched junction nucleotides: 7. The CDR3 is 16 residues long. DNA for the CDR3: TGTGCCAGCAGCCGGGGGGACGGCAGCTCCTACAATGAGCAGTTCTTC. Translation gives CASSRGDGSSYNEQFF.

This chain links TRBV28 with TRBJ1-2; 8 bases are a match to TRBD1. Germline CDR1 and CDR2: MDHEN and SYDVKM. J was trimmed by 4 bases and V by 8 bases; bases with no gene match: 12. There are 15 residues in the CDR3. CDR3: CASEPRQGSPYGYTF. In DNA, the CDR3 is TGTGCCAGCGAGCCCCGACAGGGGAGTCCCTATGGCTACACCTTC.

The J gene is TRBJ1-5, the V gene TRBV2; D ambiguous. The germline V gene has CDR1 SNHLY and CDR2 FYNNEI. This CDR3 has 13 amino acids. The V end was cut by 7 bases, the J end by 0 bases, with 7 bases between. The DNA for the CDR3 is TGTGCCAGCAATTCGTATAGCAATCAGCCCCAGCATTTT. As protein: CASNSYSNQPQHF.

This chain uses TRBV24-1 with TRBJ1-2; a possible D gene is TRBD1 (6 bases). Per the germline V gene, CDR1 is KGHDR and CDR2 is SFDVKD. The V end was cut by 3 bases, the J end by 8 bases, with 9 bases between. The CDR3 covers 12 residues. Written as DNA, the CDR3 is TGTGCCACCAGTGATCCAGACAGGGGCTACACCTTC. Protein product: CATSDPDRGYTF.

This chain uses TRBV5-6 with TRBJ1-2; D gene unclear. V was clipped by 2 bases and J by 4 bases, with 6 bases between them. Germline CDR1 and CDR2: SGHDT and YYEEEE. The length of the CDR3 is 12 residues. CDR3 DNA sequence: TGTGCCAGCAGCTTAGGGAGCTATGGCTACACCTTC. It specifies CASSLGSYGYTF.

This clone appeared a single time. The rearrangement joins TRBV18 to TRBJ2-1; 8 bases are shared with TRBD2. Per germline, CDR1 KGHSH and CDR2 LQKENI. The CDR3 has 13 amino acids. The V and J ends lost 2 bases and 8 bases, in that order; junction bases with no gene match: 2. For the CDR3, the DNA is TGTGCCAGCTCACCAAAGCGGGAGTATGAGCAGTTCTTC. Translating gives CASSPKREYEQFF.

The chain employs TRBV7-2 and TRBJ1-6; 9 nucleotides agree with TRBD1. This CDR3 spans 16 amino acids. Germline V gene lookup returns CDR1 SGHTA and CDR2 FQGNSA. J was trimmed by 11 bases and V by 0 bases; bases with no gene match: 8. The CDR3 bases are TGTGCCAGCAGCTTAGCGGACGGGACAGGGATTCCACCCCTCCACTTT. This sequence encodes CASSLADGTGIPPLHF.

The chain combines TRBV28 with TRBJ2-2; D is ambiguous. The CDR3 has 14 amino acids. The ends were cut back, 2 bases at V and 3 bases at J, with 7 bases in the middle. CDR1 is MDHEN and CDR2 is SYDVKM in the germline V gene. CDR3 sequence: CASSLGQDTGELFF. As DNA, the CDR3 is TGTGCCAGCAGTTTAGGGCAGGACACCGGGGAGCTGTTTTTT.

The chain has TRBV4-2 and TRBJ2-7, with 11 bases matching TRBD1. The CDR3 is made up of 16 amino acids. V was clipped by 4 bases and J by 6 bases; unmatched bases: 11. The germline V gene has CDR1 LGHNA and CDR2 YNFKEQ. For the CDR3, the DNA is TGTGCCAGCAGCCCCTGGGTACTGGGGACAGGGGGCGAGCAGTACTTC. Protein product: CASSPWVLGTGGEQYF.

In its sample, this clone was seen a few times. The chain recombines TRBV5-1 with TRBJ2-5; D gene unclear. V dropped 2 bases and J dropped 2 bases, with 10 bases sitting between them. This CDR3 is built from 14 residues. The germline V gene encodes CDR1 SGHRS and CDR2 YFSETQ. The CDR3: CASSFMAPQETQYF. The CDR3 DNA reads TGCGCCAGCAGCTTTATGGCCCCACAAGAGACCCAGTACTTC.

The rearrangement links TRBV6-5 to TRBJ1-4; tentative D call: TRBD1 (6 bases). Trimming took 2 bases from V and 7 from J, leaving 17 bases between them. Germline V gene sequence: CDR1 MNHEY, CDR2 SVGAGI. The CDR3 consists of 16 residues. The CDR3 region is CASSYPEQGIFEKLFF. DNA for the CDR3: TGTGCCAGCAGTTACCCGGAACAGGGTATCTTTGAAAAACTGTTTTTT.

CDR3 amino acids: CASSMGGSGNQPQHF. The CDR3 DNA is TGTGCCAGTAGTATGGGGGGGTCTGGCAATCAGCCCCAGCATTTT. The genes are TRBV19 and TRBJ1-5; D is possibly TRBD1 (5 bases). The CDR3 runs 15 residues. Trimming stripped 3 bases from V and 2 bases from J, with 11 bases between. The germline V gene has CDR1 LNHDA and CDR2 SQIVND (reference sequence). The whole variable domain, filled in from reference TRBV19 and TRBJ1-5, reads DGGITQSPKYLFRKEGQNVTLSCEQNLNHDAMYWYRQDPGQGLRLIYYSQIVNDFQKGDIAEGYSVSREKKESFPLTVTSAQKNPTAFYLCASSMGGSGNQPQHFGDGTRLSIL.

The rearrangement joins TRBV2 to TRBJ2-7; 9 bases align to TRBD2. CDR1 and CDR2 (germline): SNHLY, FYNNEI. There are 15 residues in the CDR3. Trimming cost V 3 bases and J 0 bases; bases outside gene matches: 3. This chain's CDR3 is CASSELAGSSYEQYF. The CDR3 DNA reads as TGTGCCAGCAGTGAGCTAGCGGGAAGCTCCTACGAGCAGTACTTC.

The J gene is TRBJ1-5, the V gene TRBV19, with D possibly TRBD1 on 5 matching bases. This CDR3 has 14 residues. V was shortened by 4 bases and J by 6 bases, with 13 bases between the two germline ends. Germline V gene sequence: CDR1 LNHDA, CDR2 SQIVND (reference sequence). The CDR3 region has the DNA TGTGCCAGTAGTAGTCAGGGATCTGCTCAGCCCCAGCATTTT. The encoded protein is CASSSQGSAQPQHF.

The chain recombines TRBV18 with TRBJ2-7; D not resolved. The CDR3 has 12 residues. Trimming left V 5 bases short and J 0 bases short, with 5 bases between. Germline V gene sequence: CDR1 KGHSH, CDR2 LQKENI. In DNA form, the CDR3 reads TGTGCCAGCTCAGGTAGCTCCTACGAGCAGTACTTC. This encodes CASSGSSYEQYF.

The chain links TRBV24-1 to TRBJ2-2; a possible D gene is TRBD1 (5 bases). The CDR3 sequence is 18 residues long. The V gene's germline CDR1 is KGHDR and CDR2 SFDVKD. V lost 4 bases and J 7 bases, leaving 24 bases between the germline ends. The CDR3 bases are TGTGCCACCAGTGACCAAAAGGGTAGGCAGGGCGGAATCGGGGAGCTGTTTTTT. This codes for CATSDQKGRQGGIGELFF.

The chain has TRBV5-1 and TRBJ2-3; 14 bases are a match to TRBD2. V was pared by 4 bases and J by 1 base, with 5 bases of the junction left unmatched. From germline, CDR1 is SGHRS and CDR2 YFSETQ. The CDR3 contains 17 residues. As DNA, the CDR3 is TGCGCCAGCAGCAGGGGACTAGCGGGAGAGGGCACAGATACGCAGTATTTT. Encoded protein: CASSRGLAGEGTDTQYF.

CDR3 residues: CASSWTAGNGYTF. CDR3 DNA: TGTGCCAGCAGCTGGACAGCAGGGAATGGCTACACCTTC. The chain is built from TRBV11-2 and TRBJ1-2, with D perhaps TRBD1 (6 bases). CDR1 is SGHAT and CDR2 is FQNNGV in the germline V gene. This CDR3 is built from 13 residues. The V and J ends lost 4 bases and 6 bases respectively, with 12 bases between them.